One and the same sample provided the 30 T cell receptor beta chains below, sequenced in a study of T cell changes during pregnancy in multiple sclerosis. Libraries were prepared by immunoSEQ multiplex PCR; TCRdb keeps only in-frame clonotypes and omits some of them. This sample has roughly 60,000 clones, with about 91% found just once. The material sequenced was peripheral blood, taken before pregnancy. These receptors all stem from a female donor with multiple sclerosis, enrolled in a pregnancy study.

The V and J genes are TRBV9 and TRBJ1-2; weak D call: TRBD1 (5 bases). There are 14 residues in the CDR3. Per germline, CDR1 SGDLS and CDR2 YYNGEE. Trimming cost V 0 bases and J 2 bases, with 8 bases left between them. CDR3 in DNA: TGTGCCAGCAGCGTAGACTCAGGGAACTATGGCTACACCTTC. Protein sequence: CASSVDSGNYGYTF.

This chain joins TRBV19 and TRBJ1-6; possible D gene TRBD1, 5 bases. The ends were cut back, 4 bases at V and 1 base at J, with 20 bases in the middle. The CDR3 runs to 19 residues. Looked up from germline, CDR1 is LNHDA and CDR2 is SQIVND (reference sequence). CDR3 DNA sequence: TGTGCCAGTAGTACCCGCAGGGTAGGGTCATCATCCTATAATTCACCCCTCCACTTT. This encodes CASSTRRVGSSSYNSPLHF.

V and J are TRBV19 and TRBJ2-3, with 9 bases aligning to TRBD2. This CDR3 region has 17 residues. Germline V gives CDR1 LNHDA, CDR2 SQIVND (reference sequence). J lost 2 bases, V lost 2 bases, and 8 bases had no gene match. CDR3 region: CASSILSGGQSTDTQYF. CDR3 nucleotides: TGTGCCAGTAGTATACTTAGCGGGGGCCAATCCACAGATACGCAGTATTTT.

The chain uses TRBV10-3 and TRBJ2-7; D is perhaps TRBD2 (6 bases). Germline CDR1 ENHRY, CDR2 SYGVKD. This CDR3 is built from 13 residues. V lost 4 bases and J 0 bases, leaving 7 bases between the germline ends. CDR3 DNA sequence: TGTGCCATCAGTGGCGGGACCTCCTACGAGCAGTACTTC. It translates to CAISGGTSYEQYF.

J is TRBJ1-2 and V is TRBV9; 7 nucleotides agree with TRBD1. The length of the CDR3 is 14 residues. Germline trimming cut 3 bases from V and 0 bases from J; bases unmatched to any gene: 2. Germline V gene lookup returns CDR1 SGDLS and CDR2 YYNGEE. CDR3 sequence reads: CASSAGTANYGYTF. CDR3 coding DNA: TGTGCCAGCAGCGCGGGGACAGCTAACTATGGCTACACCTTC.

The chain joins TRBV7-9 to TRBJ2-1; tentative D call: TRBD1 (6 bases). Germline CDR1 and CDR2: SEHNR and FQNEAQ (reference sequence). CDR3 length: 13 residues. The V and J ends lost 5 bases and 8 bases respectively, with 13 bases between them. The CDR3 nucleotides are TGTGCCAGCAGCAGACAGGTTATCGATGAGCAGTTCTTC. As protein: CASSRQVIDEQFF.

V usage is TRBV9 and J usage is TRBJ2-7; D gene ambiguous. This CDR3 spans 16 amino acids. V lost 2 bases, J lost 2 bases, and 17 bases lay in between. Looked up from germline, CDR1 is SGDLS and CDR2 is YYNGEE. Written as DNA, the CDR3 is TGTGCCAGCAGCGTCGACAAGTCCCACACCACCTACGAGCAGTACTTC. Translated, it gives CASSVDKSHTTYEQYF.

The rearrangement links TRBV7-3 to TRBJ2-3, with 8 bases aligning to TRBD1. The CDR3 length is 15 residues. Germline V gene lookup returns CDR1 SGHTA and CDR2 FQGTGA. V shed 4 bases, J shed 2 bases, and the junction held 5 bases outside the gene matches. In nucleotides, the CDR3 is TGTGCCAGCAGCTCGGCGACAGGGGCCACAGATACGCAGTATTTT. It codes for CASSSATGATDTQYF.

The chain combines TRBV5-1 with TRBJ2-3, with 8 nucleotides matching TRBD1. This CDR3 region has 16 residues. After removal of 5 bases from V and 4 bases from J, the junction contained 12 bases not matched to a gene. Germline V gives CDR1 SGHRS, CDR2 YFSETQ. The chain's CDR3 is CASRGFGQGFADTQYF. CDR3 sequence (DNA): TGCGCCAGCAGAGGATTCGGACAGGGATTCGCAGATACGCAGTATTTT.

The rearrangement links TRBV15 to TRBJ2-1; TRBD2 aligns across 7 bases. CDR1 and CDR2 from the germline V gene are LNHNV and YYDKDF (reference sequence). Trimming removed 3 bases from V and 4 bases from J; junction bases left unmatched: 6. The CDR3 has 15 residues. The CDR3 bases are TGTGCCACCAGCAGGGAACGGGGGGTATACAATGAGCAGTTCTTC. It translates to CATSRERGVYNEQFF.

The chain is built from TRBV2 and TRBJ1-2; 8 nucleotides line up with TRBD1. Germline lookup yields CDR1 SNHLY and CDR2 FYNNEI. Trimming cost V 11 bases and J 4 bases; bases outside gene matches: 6. CDR3 length: 12 amino acids. This chain's CDR3 is CAGGQAIYGYTF. The CDR3 coding sequence is TGTGCCGGGGGACAGGCTATCTATGGCTACACCTTC.

This clone came up once. The V call is TRBV29-1, the J call TRBJ2-2; a possible D gene is TRBD1 (5 bases). With 6 bases removed from V and 1 base from J, the gap between germline ends came to 6 bases. Germline V gene lookup returns CDR1 SQVTM and CDR2 ANQGSEA. The CDR3 runs 12 residues. The CDR3, as DNA: TGCAGCGTCAGGGAGAACACCGGGGAGCTGTTTTTT. It is translated as CSVRENTGELFF.

The genes are TRBV18 and TRBJ2-7, with 7 bases fitting TRBD1. The CDR3 loop spans 14 amino acids. In germline, CDR1 is KGHSH, CDR2 LQKENI. The ends lost 2 bases at V and 0 bases at J; junction bases unmatched: 1. In DNA, the CDR3 is TGTGCCAGCTCACCAGGGACAGCCTCCTACGAGCAGTACTTC. Its protein is CASSPGTASYEQYF.

In this sample, this clone turned up once. V gene TRBV7-9 combines with J gene TRBJ1-2; D might be TRBD1 (5 bases). Looked up from germline, CDR1 is SEHNR and CDR2 is FQNEAQ (reference sequence). The V end was cut by 1 base, the J end by 12 bases, with 15 bases between. The CDR3 loop spans 13 amino acids. The CDR3 is CASSLDYQGSDTF. The CDR3 DNA reads TGTGCCAGCAGCTTAGATTATCAGGGATCGGACACCTTC.

The V and J genes are TRBV5-6 and TRBJ1-2, with a possible D match to TRBD1 (6 bases). CDR1 is SGHDT and CDR2 is YYEEEE in the germline V gene. The CDR3 totals 14 residues. The germline V and J ends were trimmed by 0 bases and 3 bases, with 9 bases remaining between them. The CDR3 DNA follows: TGTGCCAGCAGCTTGGGCCAGGGGTACTATGGCTACACCTTC. It yields the protein CASSLGQGYYGYTF.

This clone was counted a few times. This chain connects TRBV5-1 to TRBJ2-6; TRBD2 matches 7 bases. The CDR3 length is 16 residues. The V segment lost 4 bases and the J segment 0 bases; nucleotides outside the gene matches: 4. Germline V gene sequence: CDR1 SGHRS, CDR2 YFSETQ. The CDR3 coding sequence is TGCGCCAGCAGCCTTACGGGGGGCTCTGGGGCCAACGTCCTGACTTTC. Protein: CASSLTGGSGANVLTF.

The chain combines TRBV10-2 with TRBJ1-2; D not certain. The V gene's germline CDR1 is WSHSY and CDR2 SAAADI. The CDR3 is 15 amino acids. Between the trimmed V and J ends, which lost 3 bases and 4 bases, there was a span of 15 bases. CDR3 in amino acids: CASSDPRSPGYGYTF. CDR3 in DNA: TGCGCCAGCAGTGATCCTCGCTCACCGGGCTATGGCTACACCTTC.

The chain has TRBV6-6 and TRBJ1-5; 7 bases are shared with TRBD1. Germline loops: CDR1 MNHNY, CDR2 SVGAGI (reference sequence). The CDR3 consists of 15 residues. V dropped 4 bases and J dropped 10; count of bases not matched to a gene: 13. CDR3 nucleotide sequence: TGTGCCAGCAGTTCCCCAGACAGGGCCCTGGTTCCCCAGCATTTT. Amino acid sequence: CASSSPDRALVPQHF.

This chain joins TRBV7-9 and TRBJ2-7; TRBD2 agrees at 8 bases. CDR1 is SEHNR and CDR2 is FQNEAQ in the germline V gene (reference sequence). This CDR3 is 15 amino acids long. The junction had 7 bases not matched to a gene; V was cut back by 1 base and J by 5 bases. DNA of the CDR3: TGTGCCAGCAGCTTAGAGACGGGGGGGCCCCACGAGCAGTACTTC. This encodes CASSLETGGPHEQYF.

The chain links TRBV5-5 to TRBJ2-1; 7 bases map to TRBD1. This CDR3 comprises 16 residues. After removal of 4 bases from V and 9 bases from J, the junction contained 16 bases not matched to a gene. In germline, CDR1 is SGHKS, CDR2 YYEKEE (reference sequence). CDR3 loop: CASSDRWGQIIGEQFF. CDR3 sequence (DNA): TGTGCCAGCAGCGACCGATGGGGACAGATTATCGGTGAGCAGTTCTTC.

The V gene is TRBV7-2, the J gene TRBJ2-7; 10 bases map to TRBD1. The CDR3 is 16 residues long. V shed 7 bases and J 5 bases; nucleotides not matched to a gene: 14. Germline CDR1 and CDR2: SGHTA and FQGNSA. The CDR3 bases are TGTGCCAGCATCGGGACAGGGGTAACCTTTCGGGACGAGCAGTACTTC. This codes for CASIGTGVTFRDEQYF. Using reference TRBV7-2 and TRBJ2-7 for the parts outside the CDR3, the full variable domain is GAGVSQSPSNKVTEKGKDVELRCDPISGHTALYWYRQSLGQGLEFLIYFQGNSAPDKSGLPSDRFSAERTGGSVSTLTIQRTQQEDSAVYLCASIGTGVTFRDEQYFGPGTRLTVT.

V usage is TRBV6-1 and J usage is TRBJ2-7, with unresolved D. Trimming left V 5 bases short and J 2 bases short, with 13 bases between. The CDR3 spans 14 residues. CDR1 is MNHNS, CDR2 SASEGT, per germline. CDR3 sequence: CASSTQDQTYEQYF. CDR3 in DNA: TGTGCCAGCAGTACCCAGGATCAAACCTACGAGCAGTACTTC.

This clone was seen once. The genes are TRBV10-2 and TRBJ1-4; D uncertain. This CDR3 region has 12 residues. V was shortened by 9 bases and J by 7 bases, with 12 bases between the two germline ends. The germline V gene encodes CDR1 WSHSY and CDR2 SAAADI. Here the CDR3 reads CARMFRGEKLFF. As DNA, the CDR3 is TGCGCCAGGATGTTCCGGGGTGAAAAACTGTTTTTT.

The J gene is TRBJ2-5, the V gene TRBV6-5; D uncertain. Between the trimmed V and J ends, which lost 6 bases and 2 bases, there was a span of 7 bases. The CDR3 has 12 amino acids. Per germline, CDR1 MNHEY and CDR2 SVGAGI. DNA of the CDR3: TGTGCCAGCAGCCGAGCGCAAGAGACCCAGTACTTC. It specifies CASSRAQETQYF.

CDR3: CASSTSDRVRSTEAFF. The CDR3 nucleotides read TGTGCCAGCAGCACCTCGGACAGGGTGAGGTCCACTGAAGCTTTCTTT. The chain joins TRBV11-1 to TRBJ1-1; 8 bases are shared with TRBD1. Per germline, CDR1 SGHAT and CDR2 FQDESV (reference sequence). J lost 4 bases, V lost 5 bases, and 12 bases had no gene match. The CDR3 has 16 amino acids.

This chain connects TRBV5-6 to TRBJ1-1; D not certain. Per germline, CDR1 SGHDT and CDR2 YYEEEE. There are 12 residues in the CDR3. The ends were cut back, 4 bases at V and 11 bases at J, with 15 bases in the middle. The CDR3 DNA reads as TGTGCCAGCAGCGTCACCCGAGCGGAGGCTTTCTTT. This codes for CASSVTRAEAFF.

A note on this clone: The germline gene is not matched at one end of the junction; a read error may be the cause. This chain uses TRBV7-7 with TRBJ2-1, with 7 bases fitting TRBD1. CDR1 is SSHAT and CDR2 is FNYEAQ in the germline V gene (reference sequence). CDR3 length: 15 amino acids. CDR3 amino acids: CASSPGTETYNEQFF. CDR3 DNA: TGTGCTAGCAGTCCCGGGACAGAGACCTACAATGAGCAGTTCTTC.

This chain uses TRBV19 with TRBJ1-5; perhaps TRBD1 as D (5 bases). V was trimmed by 10 bases and J by 4 bases, leaving 20 bases between them. This CDR3 contains 15 residues. Germline assignment: CDR1 LNHDA and CDR2 SQIVND (reference sequence). This chain's CDR3 is CATTPPPWTNQPQHF. The CDR3 DNA is TGTGCCACCACTCCTCCTCCATGGACAAATCAGCCCCAGCATTTT.

The chain combines TRBV7-3 with TRBJ1-5, with no clear D. CDR3 size: 15 residues. CDR1 SGHTA and CDR2 FQGTGA come from the germline V gene. V lost 2 bases and J 1 base, leaving 9 bases between the germline ends. The CDR3 nucleotides read TGTGCCAGCAGCTTAGAACACATAAGCAATCAGCCCCAGCATTTT. Translation: CASSLEHISNQPQHF.

This clone was seen only once. This sequence joins TRBV10-3 and TRBJ1-6; a possible D gene is TRBD1 (5 bases). Between the trimmed V and J ends, which lost 5 bases and 7 bases, there was a span of 15 bases. Germline CDR1 is ENHRY and CDR2 is SYGVKD. This CDR3 contains 15 residues. The CDR3 protein is CAISQGIPGNSPLHF. The CDR3 bases are TGTGCCATCAGTCAGGGAATTCCAGGGAATTCACCCCTCCACTTT.